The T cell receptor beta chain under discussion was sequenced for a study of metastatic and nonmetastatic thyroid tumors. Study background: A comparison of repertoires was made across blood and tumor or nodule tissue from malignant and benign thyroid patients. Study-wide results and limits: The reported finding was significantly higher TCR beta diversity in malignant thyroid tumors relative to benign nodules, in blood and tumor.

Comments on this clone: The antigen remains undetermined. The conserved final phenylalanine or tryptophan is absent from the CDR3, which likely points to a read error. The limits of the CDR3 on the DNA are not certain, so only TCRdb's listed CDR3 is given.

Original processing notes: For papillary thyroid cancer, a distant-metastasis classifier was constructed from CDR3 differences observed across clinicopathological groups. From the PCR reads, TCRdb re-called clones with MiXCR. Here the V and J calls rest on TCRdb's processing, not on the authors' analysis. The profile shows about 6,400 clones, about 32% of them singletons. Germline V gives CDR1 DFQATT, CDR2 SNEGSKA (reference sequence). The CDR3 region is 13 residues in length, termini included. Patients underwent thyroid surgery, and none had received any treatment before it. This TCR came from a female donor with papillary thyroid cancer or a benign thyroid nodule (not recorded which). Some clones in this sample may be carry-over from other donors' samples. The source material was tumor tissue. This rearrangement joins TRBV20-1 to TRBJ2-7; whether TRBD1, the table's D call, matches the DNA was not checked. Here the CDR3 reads CSARTGYSYEKYL.